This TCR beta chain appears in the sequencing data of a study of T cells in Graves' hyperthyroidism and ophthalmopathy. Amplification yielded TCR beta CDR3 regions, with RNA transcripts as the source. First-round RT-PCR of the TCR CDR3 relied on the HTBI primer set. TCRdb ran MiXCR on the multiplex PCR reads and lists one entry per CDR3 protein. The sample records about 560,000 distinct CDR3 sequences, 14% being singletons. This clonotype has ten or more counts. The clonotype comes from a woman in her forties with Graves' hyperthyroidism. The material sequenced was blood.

The CDR3 loop is CSARDGSGGHYEQYF. The CDR3 nucleotides read TGCAGTGCTAGAGATGGGTCGGGAGGCCACTACGAGCAGTACTTC. The chain is built from TRBV20-1 and TRBJ2-7, with TRBD2 matching over 7 bases. The CDR3 totals 15 residues. Germline trimming cut 0 bases from V and 3 bases from J; bases unmatched to any gene: 8. From germline, CDR1 is DFQATT and CDR2 SNEGSKA (reference sequence).